Shown below are 6 T cell receptor beta chains from a single sample sequenced in a study of T-cell memory formation after mild COVID-19. TCRdb redid the calling of the 5' RACE reads with MiXCR, one entry per CDR3 protein. Found here are around 200,000 distinct CDR3 sequences, about 21% of them singletons; the top ten hold around 23%. Specimen: PBMCs or a T cell subset sorted from them (not recorded which). All receptors come from an adult woman who had mild COVID-19 (a few samples of this study predate the infection). Cell type and time point are not known.

This clonotype appeared a few times. The CDR3 DNA sequence: TGCGCCAGCAGCCGGACAGGGGGCAACTACGAGCAGTACTTC. Translation: CASSRTGGNYEQYF. The chain couples TRBV5-1 to TRBJ2-7; 11 bases line up with TRBD1. The germline V gene has CDR1 SGHRS and CDR2 YFSETQ. The CDR3 contains 14 residues. V was pared by 4 bases and J by 3 bases, with 3 bases of the junction left unmatched.

This clonotype was counted only a few times. J is TRBJ1-1 and V is TRBV7-9; D call uncertain. The CDR3 is 14 residues long. Trimming stripped 1 base from V and 7 bases from J, with 13 bases between. CDR1 and CDR2 (germline): SEHNR, FQNEAQ (reference sequence). The CDR3, as DNA: TGTGCCAGCAGCTTAGGGTTCGGGTCCCTTGAAGCTTTCTTT. It specifies CASSLGFGSLEAFF.

This sequence joins TRBV6-2 or TRBV6-3 and TRBJ2-1; 8 bases are a match to TRBD2. This CDR3 spans 14 amino acids. Germline V gene sequence: CDR1 MNHEY, CDR2 SVGEGT. Trimming removed 8 bases from V and 5 bases from J; junction bases left unmatched: 8. The DNA of the CDR3 is TGTGCCAGCCGCCGCGCACTAGCGGACAATGAGCAGTTCTTC. This codes for CASRRALADNEQFF.

This clonotype was recorded a few times. V is TRBV7-8 and J is TRBJ2-7, with D possibly matching TRBD1 (5 bases). The CDR3 consists of 13 residues. Per germline, CDR1 SGHVS and CDR2 FQNEAQ. Trimming took 8 bases from V and 0 from J, leaving 11 bases between them. CDR3 DNA: TGTGCCAGCGCTGCTGGGGCCTCCTACGAGCAGTACTTC. It yields the protein CASAAGASYEQYF.

Ten or more counts support this clonotype. CDR3: CASSDSGLDSNEQFF. CDR3 sequence (DNA): TGTGCCAGCAGTGACTCGGGACTAGATAGCAATGAGCAGTTCTTC. The J gene is TRBJ2-1, the V gene TRBV6-4; TRBD2 matches 8 bases. This CDR3 contains 15 residues. J lost 6 bases, V lost 0 bases, and 4 bases had no gene match. Germline values: CDR1 MRHNA, CDR2 SNTAGT.

The V and J genes are TRBV6-4 and TRBJ2-6; D call uncertain. Germline CDR1 is MRHNA and CDR2 is SNTAGT. V was shortened by 2 bases and J by 4 bases, with 9 bases between the two germline ends. The CDR3 loop spans 15 amino acids. The CDR3 spells CASSDDPSGANVLTF. CDR3 nucleotide sequence: TGTGCCAGCAGTGACGACCCCTCCGGGGCCAACGTCCTGACTTTC.